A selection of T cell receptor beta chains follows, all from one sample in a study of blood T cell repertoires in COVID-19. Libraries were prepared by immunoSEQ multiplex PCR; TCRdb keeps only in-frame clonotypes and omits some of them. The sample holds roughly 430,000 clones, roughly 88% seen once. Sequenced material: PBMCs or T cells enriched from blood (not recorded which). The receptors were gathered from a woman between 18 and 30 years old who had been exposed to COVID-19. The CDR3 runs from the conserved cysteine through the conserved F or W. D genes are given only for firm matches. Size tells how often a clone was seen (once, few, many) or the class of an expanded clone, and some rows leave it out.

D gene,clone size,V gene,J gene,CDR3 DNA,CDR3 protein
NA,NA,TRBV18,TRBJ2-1,TGTGCCAGCTCACCGGCCGGGGGGCGTGAGCAGTTCTTC,CASSPAGGREQFF
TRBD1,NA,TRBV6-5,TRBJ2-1,TGTGCCAGCAGTTTCGACAGGGGGAATGAGCAGTTCTTC,CASSFDRGNEQFF
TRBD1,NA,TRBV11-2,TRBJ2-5,TGTGCCAGCAGCTCACAGGGGGTTGGGGAGACCCAGTACTTC,CASSSQGVGETQYF
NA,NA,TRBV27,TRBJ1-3,TGTGCCAGCAGTGTGGACAGCTTCTCTGGAAACACCATATATTTT,CASSVDSFSGNTIYF
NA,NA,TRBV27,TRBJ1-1,TGTGCCAGCAGTTTATCGCGCGGGAGCACTGAAGCTTTCTTT,CASSLSRGSTEAFF
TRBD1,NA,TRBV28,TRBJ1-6,TGTGCCAGCAGTACGGACAGGTATAATTCACCCCTCCACTTT,CASSTDRYNSPLHF
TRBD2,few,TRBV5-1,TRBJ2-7,TGCGCCAGCAGTTCTACACCTAGCGGGAGTATGTACGAGCAGTACTTC,CASSSTPSGSMYEQYF
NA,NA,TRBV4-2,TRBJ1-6,TGTGCCAGCAGCCCCGATAATCGGGGTAGAAATTCACCCCTCCACTTT,CASSPDNRGRNSPLHF
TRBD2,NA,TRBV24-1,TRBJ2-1,TGTGCCACCAGTGATTCCGGGACCGAGGGTAGCGGGAGATTTATCGAACAGTTCTTC,CATSDSGTEGSGRFIEQFF
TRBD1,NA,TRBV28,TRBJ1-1,TGTGCCAGCAGCCTTCAGACAGGGTCCGCTTTCTTT,CASSLQTGSAFF
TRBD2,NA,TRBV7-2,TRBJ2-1,TGTGCCAGCAGCCCCGTTCGTGGGGGAGGGCCCTACAATGAGCAGTTCTTC,CASSPVRGGGPYNEQFF
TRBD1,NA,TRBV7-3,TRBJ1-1,TGTGCCAGCAGCCCAGGGGGGAGGACTGAAGCTTTCTTT,CASSPGGRTEAFF
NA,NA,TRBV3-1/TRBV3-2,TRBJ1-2,TGTGCCAGCAGCGTACAAGCTAACTATGGCTACACCTTC,CASSVQANYGYTF
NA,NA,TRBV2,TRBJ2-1,TGTGCCAGCAGCGATAGTTACAATGAGCAGTTCTTC,CASSDSYNEQFF
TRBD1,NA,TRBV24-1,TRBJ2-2,TGTGCCACCAGGGGACAGGGGGCGCAGGGTAACACCGGGGAGCTGTTTTTT,CATRGQGAQGNTGELFF
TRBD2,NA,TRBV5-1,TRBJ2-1,TGCGCCAGCAGCTTTGGCGGGGGGGACTTAGGTGAGCAGTTCTTC,CASSFGGGDLGEQFF
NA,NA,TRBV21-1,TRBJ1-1,TGTGCCAGCAGCAATGTAGGACAGGGGGAGATGAACACTGAAGCTTTCTTT,CASSNVGQGEMNTEAFF
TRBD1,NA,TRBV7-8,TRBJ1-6,TGTGCCAGCAGCTTAGCGAGGGGGACAGGGGGTTCACCCCTCCACTTT,CASSLARGTGGSPLHF
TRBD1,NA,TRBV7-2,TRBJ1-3,TGTGCCAGCAGCTTAGTCCCTACAGGGGCGTCATCTGGAAACACCATATATTTT,CASSLVPTGASSGNTIYF
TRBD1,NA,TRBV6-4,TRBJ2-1,TGTGCCAGCAGTGGAGACAGGGGGAATGAGCAGTTCTTC,CASSGDRGNEQFF
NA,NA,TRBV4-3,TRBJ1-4,TGCGCCAGCAGCCAAGACCGGGTTACTAATGAAAAACTGTTTTTT,CASSQDRVTNEKLFF
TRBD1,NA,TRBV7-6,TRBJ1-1,TGTGCCAGCAGCCCGGGACAGGTGAACACTGAAGCTTTCTTT,CASSPGQVNTEAFF
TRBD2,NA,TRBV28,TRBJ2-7,TGTGCCAGCAGTCCCAAGTCCTGGTATAGCGGGGGTTACGAGCAGTACTTC,CASSPKSWYSGGYEQYF
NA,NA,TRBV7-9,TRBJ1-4,TGTGCCAGCAGCTTAGGGGGGGTACGGACTAATGAAAAACTGTTTTTT,CASSLGGVRTNEKLFF
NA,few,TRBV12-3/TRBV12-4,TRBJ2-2,TGTGCCAGCAGTATTTCAGGGACCGGGGAGCTGTTTTTT,CASSISGTGELFF
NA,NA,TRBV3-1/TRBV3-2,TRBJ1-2,TGTGCCAGCAGCCAAGATCTCTCCCGGACAGGCTACACCTTC,CASSQDLSRTGYTF
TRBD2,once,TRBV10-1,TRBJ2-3,TGCGCCAGCAGTGAAGCTAGCGGGAGTGGGACCACAGATACGCAGTATTTT,CASSEASGSGTTDTQYF
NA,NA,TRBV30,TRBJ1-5,TGTGCCTGGAGTGGGGGGGGTAGTCAGCCCCAGCATTTT,CAWSGGGSQPQHF
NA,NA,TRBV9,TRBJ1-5,TGTGCCAGCGGAGGGGTTAATCAGCCCCAGCATTTT,CASGGVNQPQHF
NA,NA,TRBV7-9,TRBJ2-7,TGTGCCAGCAGCTTAGTTAGAAGCTACCCAAGCTCCTACGAGCAGTACTTC,CASSLVRSYPSSYEQYF
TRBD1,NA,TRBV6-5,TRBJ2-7,TGTGCCAGCAGGCGGACAGGGTACGAGCAGTACTTC,CASRRTGYEQYF
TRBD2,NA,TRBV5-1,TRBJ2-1,TGCGCCAGCAGCTTGGGTATCAATAGCGGGGGGATCAATGAGCAGTTCTTC,CASSLGINSGGINEQFF
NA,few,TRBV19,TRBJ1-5,TGTGCCAGTAGTTCCTGGGGGGTTGGCAATCAGCCCCAGCATTTT,CASSSWGVGNQPQHF
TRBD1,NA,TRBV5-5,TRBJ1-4,TGTGCCAGCAGCTTGCAGGGGGCAAAGGGTAATGAAAAACTGTTTTTT,CASSLQGAKGNEKLFF
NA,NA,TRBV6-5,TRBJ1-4,TGTGCCAGCAGTACACAGTCTAATGAAAAACTGTTTTTT,CASSTQSNEKLFF
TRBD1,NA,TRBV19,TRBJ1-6,TGTGCCAGTACCCCGGGACAGGGGTCGAGCTCCTATAATTCACCCCTCCACTTT,CASTPGQGSSSYNSPLHF
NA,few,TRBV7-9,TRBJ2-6,TGTGCCAGCAGCTTACACTCTGGGGCCAACGTCCTGACTTTC,CASSLHSGANVLTF
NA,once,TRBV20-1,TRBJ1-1,TGCAGTGCTAGTTCTCAGGGCCGTTTGCCTGAAGCTTTCTTT,CSASSQGRLPEAFF
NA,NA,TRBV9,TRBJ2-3,TGTGCCAGCAGCGGCGAGGGCACTCCAGATACGCAGTATTTT,CASSGEGTPDTQYF
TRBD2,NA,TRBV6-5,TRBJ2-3,TGTGCCAGCGGAGCTAGCGGGGTCACAGATACGCAGTATTTT,CASGASGVTDTQYF